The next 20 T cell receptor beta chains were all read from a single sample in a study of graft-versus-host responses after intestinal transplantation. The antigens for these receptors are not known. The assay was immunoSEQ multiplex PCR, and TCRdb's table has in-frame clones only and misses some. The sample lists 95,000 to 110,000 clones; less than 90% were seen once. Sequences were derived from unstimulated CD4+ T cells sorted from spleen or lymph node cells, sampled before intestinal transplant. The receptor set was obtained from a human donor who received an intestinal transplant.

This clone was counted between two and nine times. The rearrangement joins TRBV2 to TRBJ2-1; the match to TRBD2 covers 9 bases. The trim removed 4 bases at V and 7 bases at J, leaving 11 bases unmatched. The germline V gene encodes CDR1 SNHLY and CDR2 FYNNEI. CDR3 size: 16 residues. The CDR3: CASSGYVTSGTNEQFF. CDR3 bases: TGTGCCAGCAGTGGGTACGTGACTAGCGGAACTAATGAGCAGTTCTTC. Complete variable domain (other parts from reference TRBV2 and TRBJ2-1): EPEVTQTPSHQVTQMGQEVILRCVPISNHLYFYWYRQILGQKVEFLVSFYNNEISEKSEIFDDQFSVERPDGSNFTLKIRSTKLEDSAMYFCASSGYVTSGTNEQFFGPGTRLTVL.

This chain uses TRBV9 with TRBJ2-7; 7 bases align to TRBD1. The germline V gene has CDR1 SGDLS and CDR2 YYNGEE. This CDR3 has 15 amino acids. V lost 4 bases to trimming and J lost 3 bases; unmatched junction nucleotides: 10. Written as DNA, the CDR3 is TGTGCCAGCAGCCCCTTTTTAGACAGGGACTACGAGCAGTACTTC. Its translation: CASSPFLDRDYEQYF.

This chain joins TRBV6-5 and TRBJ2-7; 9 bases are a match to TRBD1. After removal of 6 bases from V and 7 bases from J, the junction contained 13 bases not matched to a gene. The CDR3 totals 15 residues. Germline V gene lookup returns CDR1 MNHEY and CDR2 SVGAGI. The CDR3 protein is CASRGQGQDRVEQYF. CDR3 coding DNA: TGTGCCAGCAGGGGACAGGGACAGGACAGAGTTGAGCAGTACTTC.

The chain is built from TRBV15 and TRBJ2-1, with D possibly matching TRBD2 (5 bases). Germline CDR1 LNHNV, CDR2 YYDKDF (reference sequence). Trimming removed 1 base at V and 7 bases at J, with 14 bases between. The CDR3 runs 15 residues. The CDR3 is CATSRGYKGGNEQFF. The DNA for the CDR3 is TGTGCCACCAGCAGAGGATATAAGGGCGGGAATGAGCAGTTCTTC.

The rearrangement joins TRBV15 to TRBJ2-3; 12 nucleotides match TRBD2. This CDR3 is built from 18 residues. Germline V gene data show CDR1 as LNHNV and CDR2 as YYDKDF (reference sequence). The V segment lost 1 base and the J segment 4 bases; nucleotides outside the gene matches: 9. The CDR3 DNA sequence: TGTGCCACCAGCAGAGGCCTAGCGGGGGGGTCAGGGTCAGATACGCAGTATTTT. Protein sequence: CATSRGLAGGSGSDTQYF.

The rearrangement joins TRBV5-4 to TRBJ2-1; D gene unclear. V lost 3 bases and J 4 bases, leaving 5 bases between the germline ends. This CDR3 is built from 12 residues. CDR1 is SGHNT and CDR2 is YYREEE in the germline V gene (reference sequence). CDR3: CASSSRYNEQFF. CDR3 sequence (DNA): TGTGCCAGCAGCTCCCGATACAATGAGCAGTTCTTC.

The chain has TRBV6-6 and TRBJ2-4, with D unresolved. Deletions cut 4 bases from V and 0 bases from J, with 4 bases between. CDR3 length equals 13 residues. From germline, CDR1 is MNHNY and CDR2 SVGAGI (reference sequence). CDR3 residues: CASSLIAKNIQYF. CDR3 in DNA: TGTGCCAGCAGTTTAATAGCCAAAAACATTCAGTACTTC.

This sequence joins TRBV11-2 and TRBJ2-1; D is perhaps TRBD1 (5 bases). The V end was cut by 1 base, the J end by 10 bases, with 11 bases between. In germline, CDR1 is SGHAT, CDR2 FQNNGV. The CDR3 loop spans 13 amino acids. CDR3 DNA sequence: TGTGCCAGCAGCTTAGTTGGGGCCTCCGAGCAGTTCTTC. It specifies CASSLVGASEQFF.

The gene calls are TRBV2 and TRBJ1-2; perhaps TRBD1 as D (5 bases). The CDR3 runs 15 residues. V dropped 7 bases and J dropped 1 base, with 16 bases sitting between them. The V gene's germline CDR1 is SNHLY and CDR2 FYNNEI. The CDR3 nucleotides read TGTGCCAGCACCCCCCGGAGGGGAGGTAACTATGGCTACACCTTC. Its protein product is CASTPRRGGNYGYTF.

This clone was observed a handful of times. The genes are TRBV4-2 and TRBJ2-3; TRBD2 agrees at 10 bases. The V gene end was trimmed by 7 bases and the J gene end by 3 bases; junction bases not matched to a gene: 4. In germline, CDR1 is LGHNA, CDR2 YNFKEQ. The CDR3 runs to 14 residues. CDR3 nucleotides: TGTGCCAGCACCCCTAGCGGGAGAACAGATACGCAGTATTTT. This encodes CASTPSGRTDTQYF.

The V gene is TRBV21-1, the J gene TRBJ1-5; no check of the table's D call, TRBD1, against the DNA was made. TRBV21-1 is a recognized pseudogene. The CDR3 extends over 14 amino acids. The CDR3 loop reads CASSKRGGNQPQHF. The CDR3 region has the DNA TGTGCCAGCAGCAAAAGGGGCGGCAATCAGCCCCAGCATTTT.

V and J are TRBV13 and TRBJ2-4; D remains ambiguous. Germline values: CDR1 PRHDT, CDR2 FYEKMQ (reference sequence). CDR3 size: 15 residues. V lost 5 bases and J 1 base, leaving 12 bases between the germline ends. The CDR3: CASSRLYSAKNIQYF. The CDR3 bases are TGTGCCAGCAGCCGCTTGTACTCGGCCAAAAACATTCAGTACTTC.

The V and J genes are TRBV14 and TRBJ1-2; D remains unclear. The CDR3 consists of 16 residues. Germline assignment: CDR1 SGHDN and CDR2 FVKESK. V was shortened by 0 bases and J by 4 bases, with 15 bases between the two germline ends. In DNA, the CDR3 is TGTGCCAGCAGCCAAGATCCGGGTGGCAGAAGCTATGGCTACACCTTC. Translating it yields CASSQDPGGRSYGYTF.

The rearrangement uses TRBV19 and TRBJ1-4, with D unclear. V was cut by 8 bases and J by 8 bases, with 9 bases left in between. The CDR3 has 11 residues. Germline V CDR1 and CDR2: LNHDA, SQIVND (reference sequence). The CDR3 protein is CASGVGEKLFF. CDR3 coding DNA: TGTGCCAGTGGGGTAGGGGAAAAACTGTTTTTT.

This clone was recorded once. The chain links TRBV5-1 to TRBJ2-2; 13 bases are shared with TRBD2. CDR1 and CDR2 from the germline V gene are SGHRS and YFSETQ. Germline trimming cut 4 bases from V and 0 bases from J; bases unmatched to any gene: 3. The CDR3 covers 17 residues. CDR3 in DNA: TGCGCCAGCAGCAAGACTAGCGGGGGGTCGAACACCGGGGAGCTGTTTTTT. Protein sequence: CASSKTSGGSNTGELFF.

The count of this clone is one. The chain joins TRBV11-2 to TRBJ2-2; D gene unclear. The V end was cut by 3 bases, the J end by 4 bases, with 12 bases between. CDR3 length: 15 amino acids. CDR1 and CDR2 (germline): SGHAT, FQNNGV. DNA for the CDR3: TGTGCCAGCAGCTTCACCCGGTTGGGCACCGGGGAGCTGTTTTTT. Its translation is CASSFTRLGTGELFF.

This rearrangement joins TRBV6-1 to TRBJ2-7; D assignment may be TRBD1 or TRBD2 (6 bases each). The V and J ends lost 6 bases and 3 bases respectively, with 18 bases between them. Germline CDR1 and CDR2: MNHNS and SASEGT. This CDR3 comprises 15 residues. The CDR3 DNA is TGTGCCAGCAGGGCCCAGGGGACTTTATACTACGAGCAGTACTTC. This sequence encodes CASRAQGTLYYEQYF.

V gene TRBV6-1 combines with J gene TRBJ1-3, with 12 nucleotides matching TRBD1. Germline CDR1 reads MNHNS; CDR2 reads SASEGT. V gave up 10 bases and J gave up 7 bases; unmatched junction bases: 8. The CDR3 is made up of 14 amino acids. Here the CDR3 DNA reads TGTGCCATTTCTTTAGGGACAGGGGGCAACACCATATATTTT. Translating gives CAISLGTGGNTIYF.

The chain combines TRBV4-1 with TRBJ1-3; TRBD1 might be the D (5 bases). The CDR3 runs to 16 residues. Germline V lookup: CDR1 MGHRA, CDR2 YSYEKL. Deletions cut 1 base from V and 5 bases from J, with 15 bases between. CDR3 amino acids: CASSQGAGRTRNTIYF. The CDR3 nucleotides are TGCGCCAGCAGCCAAGGGGCAGGGAGGACGAGAAACACCATATATTTT.

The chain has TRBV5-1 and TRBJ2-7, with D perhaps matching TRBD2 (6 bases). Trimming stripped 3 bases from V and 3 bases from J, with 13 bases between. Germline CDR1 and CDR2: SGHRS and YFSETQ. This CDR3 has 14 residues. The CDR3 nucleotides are TGCGCCAGCAGCTCCGGGACTGCAATCTACGAGCAGTACTTC. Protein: CASSSGTAIYEQYF.